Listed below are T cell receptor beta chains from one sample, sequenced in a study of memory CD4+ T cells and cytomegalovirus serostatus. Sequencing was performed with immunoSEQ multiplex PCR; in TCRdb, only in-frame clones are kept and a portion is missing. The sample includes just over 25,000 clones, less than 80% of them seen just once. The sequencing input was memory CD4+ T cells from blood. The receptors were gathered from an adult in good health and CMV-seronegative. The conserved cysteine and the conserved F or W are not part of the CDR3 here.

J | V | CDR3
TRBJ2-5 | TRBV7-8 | ASSLMAETQY
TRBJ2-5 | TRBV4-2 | ASSQELAGGHQETQY
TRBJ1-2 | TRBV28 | ASRSDRGYGYT
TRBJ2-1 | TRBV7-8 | ASSLVFGGFGNEQF
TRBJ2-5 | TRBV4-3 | ASSQDPLLGGGTQY
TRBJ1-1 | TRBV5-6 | ASSLIPGQASTEAF
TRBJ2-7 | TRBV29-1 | SIKLDSYEQY
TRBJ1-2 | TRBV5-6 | ASSLDWQSYGYT
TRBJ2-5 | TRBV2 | ASVRGQETQY
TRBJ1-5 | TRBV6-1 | ASSSMISNQPQH